A single sample gave rise to the 20 T cell receptor beta chains below, sequenced in a study of blood T cell repertoires in COVID-19 (dated by TCRdb to the early 2020s). Receptor amplification or capture employed the immunoSEQ multiplex PCR assay. TCRdb took this table from immuneACCESS and kept in-frame rearrangements with V and J called. Such tables lack part of the clones; where checked against another copy, unresolved V genes explain under half of the gap, and the rest is unexplained. For this sample there are 90,000 to 120,000 clones; roughly 89% appear just once. The ten biggest clones cover 4% to 6% of the sample. The material sequenced was peripheral blood. The receptors derive from a human donor in a cohort sampled during active COVID-19.

V is TRBV7-9 and J is TRBJ2-3, with 7 bases lining up with TRBD1. V shed 1 base, J shed 3 bases, and the junction held 7 bases outside the gene matches. The CDR3 length is 16 residues. In germline, CDR1 is SEHNR, CDR2 FQNEAQ (reference sequence). As DNA, the CDR3 is TGTGCCAGCAGCTTAGACAGGGGCCTCGTAACAGATACGCAGTATTTT. This gives the protein CASSLDRGLVTDTQYF.

This chain links TRBV4-1 with TRBJ1-1; D gene unclear. Germline lookup yields CDR1 MGHRA and CDR2 YSYEKL. CDR3 length: 12 amino acids. Trimming took off 4 bases at V and 1 base at J, with 4 bases between the two ends. CDR3 coding DNA: TGCGCCAGCAGCCTCGGGAACACTGAAGCTTTCTTT. This codes for CASSLGNTEAFF.

CDR3 sequence (DNA): TGTGCCACCAGCGAGACTAGCGGGGGAGGCACAGATACGCAGTATTTT. It translates to CATSETSGGGTDTQYF. The rearrangement uses TRBV24-1 and TRBJ2-3, with 12 bases aligning to TRBD2. The trim removed 7 bases at V and 1 base at J, leaving 5 bases unmatched. The CDR3 is 16 amino acids. Germline V lookup: CDR1 KGHDR, CDR2 SFDVKD.

The chain couples TRBV9 to TRBJ1-1, with D hard to call. The germline CDR1 and CDR2 sequences are SGDLS and YYNGEE. Trimming removed 0 bases at V and 2 bases at J, with 8 bases between. This CDR3 is built from 14 residues. CDR3 in amino acids: CASSVDGSNTEAFF. The CDR3 DNA sequence: TGTGCCAGCAGCGTAGACGGTTCTAACACTGAAGCTTTCTTT.

The rearrangement uses TRBV29-1 and TRBJ2-7; D is undetermined. From germline, CDR1 is SQVTM and CDR2 ANQGSEA. Trimming removed 4 bases from V and 0 bases from J, with 10 bases in between. This CDR3 contains 13 residues. This chain's CDR3 is CSVVSVSSYEQYF. The CDR3 nucleotides are TGCAGCGTTGTGTCGGTGAGCTCCTACGAGCAGTACTTC.

CDR3 in DNA: TGTGCCAGCAGCCCGGCGGGCGGGGGCGGCAGTGAGCAGTTCTTC. Its translation is CASSPAGGGGSEQFF. The V and J genes are TRBV7-2 and TRBJ2-1, with D possibly matching TRBD2 (7 bases). The CDR3 is made up of 15 amino acids. Trimming cost V 5 bases and J 9 bases, with 20 bases left between them. In germline, CDR1 is SGHTA, CDR2 FQGNSA.

The chain couples TRBV7-2 to TRBJ2-2; weak D call: TRBD1 (6 bases). Germline lookup yields CDR1 SGHTA and CDR2 FQGNSA. The CDR3 covers 13 residues. With 4 bases removed from V and 6 bases from J, the gap between germline ends came to 9 bases. The CDR3 sequence: CASSSGVAGELFF. The DNA for the CDR3 is TGTGCCAGCAGCTCAGGGGTCGCCGGGGAGCTGTTTTTT.

J is TRBJ1-6 and V is TRBV2; 7 nucleotides match TRBD1. The CDR3 length is 17 residues. The germline CDR1 and CDR2 sequences are SNHLY and FYNNEI. Losses at the gene ends were 0 bases for V and 6 bases for J; bases not matched to a gene: 8. As DNA, the CDR3 is TGTGCCAGCAGTGAAGCGGTGGGGCGACAGGGTAATTCACCCCTCCACTTT. This sequence encodes CASSEAVGRQGNSPLHF.

This clone has just one count. The chain carries TRBV5-1 and TRBJ2-5; D is perhaps TRBD2 (5 bases). The length of the CDR3 is 14 residues. V was clipped by 4 bases and J by 1 base, with 11 bases between them. CDR1 is SGHRS, CDR2 YFSETQ, per germline. The CDR3 loop reads CASSHGEIQETQYF. Written as DNA, the CDR3 is TGCGCCAGCAGCCACGGGGAGATCCAAGAGACCCAGTACTTC. Complete variable domain (other parts from reference TRBV5-1 and TRBJ2-5): KAGVTQTPRYLIKTRGQQVTLSCSPISGHRSVSWYQQTPGQGLQFLFEYFSETQRNKGNFPGRFSGRQFSNSRSEMNVSTLELGDSALYLCASSHGEIQETQYFGPGTRLLVL.

V is TRBV28 and J is TRBJ2-2; TRBD1 is a possible D gene (7 bases). V was cut by 5 bases and J by 4 bases, with 14 bases left in between. This CDR3 is 15 amino acids long. Germline loops: CDR1 MDHEN, CDR2 SYDVKM. The CDR3 sequence is CASSGRGAGTGELFF. CDR3 sequence (DNA): TGTGCCAGCAGTGGCAGGGGGGCGGGCACCGGGGAGCTGTTTTTT.

This chain joins TRBV3-1 (or the pseudogene TRBV3-2) and TRBJ2-2; 12 bases map to TRBD2. V was pared by 6 bases and J by 8 bases, with 4 bases of the junction left unmatched. The CDR3 has 14 amino acids. Germline CDR1 reads LGHDT; CDR2 reads YNNKEL (reference sequence). CDR3 sequence (DNA): TGTGCCAGCAGTTATGGACTAGCGGGGGGGGAGCTGTTTTTT. As protein: CASSYGLAGGELFF.

V is TRBV2 and J is TRBJ2-7; TRBD1 might be the D (5 bases). The CDR3 covers 16 residues. Germline V gene sequence: CDR1 SNHLY, CDR2 FYNNEI. Deletions cut 6 bases from V and 6 bases from J, with 24 bases between. The chain's CDR3 is CASRETRLQGRGEQYF. The CDR3 DNA reads as TGTGCCAGCAGAGAAACCCGTCTCCAGGGCCGTGGCGAGCAGTACTTC.

The gene calls are TRBV28 and TRBJ2-5, with 14 bases identical to TRBD2. The CDR3 totals 18 residues. Germline V gene sequence: CDR1 MDHEN, CDR2 SYDVKM. After removal of 6 bases from V and 4 bases from J, the junction contained 13 bases not matched to a gene. Here the CDR3 DNA reads TGTGCCAGCAGACCTCAACCGGGACTAGCGGGAGTAGGAGAGACCCAGTACTTC. This translates into CASRPQPGLAGVGETQYF.

This rearrangement joins TRBV12-3 or TRBV12-4 to TRBJ2-7, with TRBD2 identical over 10 bases. The CDR3 runs 13 residues. The J segment lost 10 bases and the V segment lost 3 bases, leaving 6 bases of the junction unmatched. CDR3 sequence (DNA): TGTGCCAGCAGTTTGAGTAGCGGGGGGATTCAGTACTTC. This codes for CASSLSSGGIQYF.

In its sample, this clone was seen a few times. The V and J genes are TRBV18 and TRBJ1-2; TRBD1 matches at 9 bases. The CDR3 loop spans 15 amino acids. Germline-derived CDR1 and CDR2 are KGHSH and LQKENI. V dropped 4 bases and J dropped 8; count of bases not matched to a gene: 11. CDR3 amino acids: CASSRNRGQKMGYTF. In DNA form, the CDR3 reads TGTGCCAGCTCACGGAACAGGGGGCAGAAAATGGGCTACACCTTC.

The V call is TRBV27, the J call TRBJ1-1; tentatively, D is TRBD1 (5 bases). CDR3 size: 13 residues. V gave up 6 bases and J gave up 0 bases, with 8 bases separating them. Germline V lookup: CDR1 MNHEY, CDR2 SMNVEV (reference sequence). Written as DNA, the CDR3 is TGTGCCAGCAGCTTGACAGTGAACACTGAAGCTTTCTTT. It encodes CASSLTVNTEAFF.

This clone was seen a single time. This chain uses TRBV5-1 with TRBJ2-7; the D gene is possibly TRBD1 (5 bases). V was cut by 4 bases and J by 3 bases, with 8 bases left in between. This CDR3 is 12 amino acids long. Germline CDR1 is SGHRS and CDR2 is YFSETQ. In DNA, the CDR3 is TGCGCCAGCAGCCCCGACAGCTACGAGCAGTACTTC. Translating gives CASSPDSYEQYF.

The CDR3 DNA sequence: TGTGCCAGCAGCCCGGCGACAGGCAAAGGTCAGCCCCAGCATTTT. Residues: CASSPATGKGQPQHF. The chain has TRBV28 and TRBJ1-5, with a tentative D call TRBD1 (6 bases). CDR3 length: 15 amino acids. In germline, CDR1 is MDHEN, CDR2 SYDVKM. Trimming pared 6 bases from V and 6 bases from J, leaving 18 bases between.

The V call is TRBV7-3, the J call TRBJ2-7; D is unclear. This CDR3 contains 13 residues. V lost 0 bases, J lost 2 bases, and 5 bases lay in between. From germline, CDR1 is SGHTA and CDR2 FQGTGA. CDR3 sequence: CASSLTPTYEQYF. As DNA, the CDR3 is TGTGCCAGCAGCTTAACTCCCACCTACGAGCAGTACTTC. The full variable domain, in which reference TRBV7-3 and TRBJ2-7 provide the parts outside the CDR3, is GAGVSQTPSNKVTEKGKYVELRCDPISGHTALYWYRQSLGQGPEFLIYFQGTGAADDSGLPNDRFFAVRPEGSVSTLKIQRTERGDSAVYLCASSLTPTYEQYFGPGTRLTVT.

This rearrangement joins TRBV3-1 (or the pseudogene TRBV3-2) to TRBJ2-7; 11 bases match TRBD2. J was trimmed by 3 bases and V by 5 bases; bases with no gene match: 9. CDR1 is LGHDT, CDR2 YNNKEL, per germline (reference sequence). There are 16 residues in the CDR3. For the CDR3, the DNA is TGTGCCAGCAGCAAGACCCGAACTAGCGGGGGCTACGAGCAGTACTTC. Residues: CASSKTRTSGGYEQYF.